The rows below give T cell receptor beta chains drawn from one sample of a study of T-cell memory formation after mild COVID-19. TCRdb independently ran MiXCR on the 5' RACE reads; one entry per CDR3 protein. The sample contains fewer than 350,000 distinct CDR3 sequences, more than 15% of which appear only once. Sample: PBMCs or a T cell subset sorted from them (not recorded which). The source of these receptors is a man younger than 35 who had mild COVID-19 (a few samples of this study predate the infection). Cell type and time point are not known. Both conserved end residues are part of each CDR3. A D gene is named only where the DNA matches it firmly. The size entry is marked missing in some rows and otherwise reads once, few, many or a size class.

size,V,D,J,CDR3,DNA
-,TRBV27,TRBD1,TRBJ2-5,CASSWTGKETQYF,TGTGCCAGCAGTTGGACAGGGAAAGAGACCCAGTACTTC
once,TRBV7-9,-,TRBJ1-2,CASRQVYGYTF,TGTGCCAGCCGACAGGTCTATGGCTACACCTTC
few,TRBV7-2,-,TRBJ1-6,CASSLQRGPLHF,TGTGCCAGCAGCTTACAACGGGGACCCCTCCACTTT
few,TRBV19,TRBD1,TRBJ1-1,CASKGAHRDTEAFF,TGTGCCAGTAAGGGGGCTCACAGGGACACTGAAGCTTTCTTT
few,TRBV4-3,TRBD2,TRBJ2-4,CASSQVWASGGVNIQYF,TGCGCCAGCAGCCAAGTATGGGCTAGCGGGGGGGTAAACATTCAGTACTTC
few,TRBV12-3/TRBV12-4,-,TRBJ2-1,CASSFLRVSYNEQFF,TGTGCCAGCAGTTTTTTGCGGGTGTCCTACAATGAGCAGTTCTTC
many,TRBV4-1,TRBD2,TRBJ2-5,CASSRVLSGMQETQYF,TGCGCCAGCAGCCGAGTTCTTAGCGGGATGCAAGAGACCCAGTACTTC
-,TRBV4-2,-,TRBJ1-2,CASSHELEGSNYGYTF,TGTGCCAGCAGCCATGAGTTGGAGGGGTCTAACTATGGCTACACCTTC
few,TRBV20-1,-,TRBJ2-2,CSAWNTGELFF,TGCAGTGCCTGGAACACCGGGGAGCTGTTTTTT
-,TRBV27,TRBD1,TRBJ2-3,CASSSFRDRVTDTQYF,TGTGCCAGCAGTTCCTTCCGGGACAGGGTTACAGATACGCAGTATTTT
-,TRBV7-3,-,TRBJ2-1,CASSLNSFNEQFF,TGTGCCAGCAGCTTAAACAGCTTCAATGAGCAGTTCTTC
-,TRBV6-2/TRBV6-3,TRBD1,TRBJ2-1,CASRHRTGLNEQFF,TGTGCCAGCAGACACCGGACAGGGCTCAATGAGCAGTTCTTC
-,TRBV15,-,TRBJ2-5,CATSRAMAEQETQYF,TGTGCCACCAGCAGAGCTATGGCAGAGCAAGAGACCCAGTACTTC
few,TRBV6-5,-,TRBJ1-1,CASSYRSRRTEAFF,TGTGCCAGCAGTTACAGGAGTCGACGGACTGAAGCTTTCTTT
-,TRBV3-1,-,TRBJ1-2,CASSQGRGVESGYTF,TGTGCCAGCAGCCAGGGACGCGGGGTAGAAAGTGGCTACACCTTC
few,TRBV7-8,-,TRBJ1-1,CASSSNIGTEAFF,TGTGCCAGCAGCTCGAACATTGGCACTGAAGCTTTCTTT
few,TRBV5-1,-,TRBJ2-3,CASSIRRQQDTQYF,TGCGCCAGCAGTATCCGGAGACAGCAGGATACGCAGTATTTT
few,TRBV7-9,-,TRBJ2-6,CASSLRAGRVSGANVLTF,TGTGCCAGCAGCTTAAGGGCAGGCAGGGTGAGTGGGGCCAACGTCCTGACTTTC
few,TRBV6-5,-,TRBJ2-2,CASSYMWGTTGELFF,TGTGCCAGCAGTTACATGTGGGGTACCACCGGGGAGCTGTTTTTT
many,TRBV6-5,-,TRBJ1-2,CASSYSDNNYGYTF,TGTGCCAGCAGTTACTCGGACAACAACTATGGCTACACCTTC
-,TRBV7-9,TRBD1,TRBJ1-4,CASSRSSPGTGNEKLFF,TGTGCCAGCAGCAGGAGTTCTCCCGGGACAGGGAATGAAAAACTGTTTTTT
few,TRBV4-3,TRBD2,TRBJ2-7,CASSQESGLAGYEQYF,TGCGCCAGCAGCCAAGAATCGGGACTAGCGGGCTACGAGCAGTACTTC
-,TRBV5-6,-,TRBJ1-1,CASSLRPGGTEAFF,TGTGCCAGCAGCCTCCGCCCCGGGGGCACTGAAGCTTTCTTT
-,TRBV18,-,TRBJ1-1,CASSPLEQSEAFF,TGTGCCAGCTCACCACTGGAACAGAGTGAAGCTTTCTTT
many,TRBV10-3,TRBD1,TRBJ2-7,CAISLVPGQGSEQYF,TGTGCCATCAGCCTTGTCCCGGGACAGGGTTCCGAGCAGTACTTC
-,TRBV12-3/TRBV12-4,-,TRBJ1-6,CASSFPGSPLHF,TGTGCCAGCAGTTTCCCGGGTTCACCCCTCCACTTT
-,TRBV2,-,TRBJ1-1,CASHGPGRANTEAFF,TGTGCCAGCCATGGGCCGGGACGGGCTAACACTGAAGCTTTCTTT
many,TRBV27,-,TRBJ2-4,CASSLSYGHLMQYF,TGTGCCAGCAGTTTATCATATGGGCACCTGATGCAGTACTTC
-,TRBV5-1,-,TRBJ1-5,CASKMDTSNQPQHF,TGCGCCAGCAAGATGGATACTAGCAATCAGCCCCAGCATTTT
-,TRBV4-1,-,TRBJ2-5,CASSPVIGAGEETQYF,TGCGCCAGCAGCCCCGTTATTGGTGCGGGTGAAGAGACCCAGTACTTC
-,TRBV7-6,-,TRBJ1-2,CASSLAGGREPTF,TGTGCCAGCAGCTTAGCGGGGGGAAGGGAGCCTACCTTC
few,TRBV9,-,TRBJ2-3,CASSVAEGGPTDTQYF,TGTGCCAGCAGCGTAGCCGAGGGGGGGCCCACAGATACGCAGTATTTT
-,TRBV7-2,TRBD1,TRBJ1-2,CASSFQDRGYGYTF,TGTGCCAGCAGCTTCCAGGACAGGGGCTATGGCTACACCTTC
few,TRBV28,-,TRBJ2-3,CASSRQPSTDTQYF,TGTGCCAGCAGCCGTCAACCTAGCACAGATACGCAGTATTTT
few,TRBV27,-,TRBJ2-2,CASGAGTNTGELFF,TGTGCCAGCGGGGCCGGGACGAACACCGGGGAGCTGTTTTTT
-,TRBV28,-,TRBJ2-1,CASSLQRSYNEQFF,TGTGCCAGCAGTTTGCAGCGGAGCTACAATGAGCAGTTCTTC
few,TRBV4-3,TRBD1,TRBJ2-1,CASSLPRTGQLHEQFF,TGCGCCAGCAGCCTACCTAGGACGGGACAGTTACATGAGCAGTTCTTC
-,TRBV29-1,TRBD1,TRBJ2-7,CSVAGQGPYEQYF,TGCAGCGTCGCGGGACAGGGTCCCTACGAGCAGTACTTC
-,TRBV5-1,TRBD2,TRBJ2-1,CASSRRGAEQFF,TGCGCCAGCAGCAGGCGGGGGGCCGAGCAGTTCTTC
-,TRBV5-1,-,TRBJ2-2,CASSLFTPNAGELFF,TGCGCCAGCAGCTTGTTTACACCGAACGCCGGGGAGCTGTTTTTT
-,TRBV6-5,-,TRBJ1-4,CASSYLGGGEKLFF,TGTGCCAGCAGTTACCTGGGAGGAGGTGAAAAACTGTTTTTT
few,TRBV29-1,TRBD2,TRBJ2-1,CSAGGTTGSYNEQFF,TGCAGCGCTGGAGGGACTACGGGCTCCTACAATGAGCAGTTCTTC
few,TRBV6-5,-,TRBJ1-2,CASSYTLFGTDYGYTF,TGTGCCAGCAGTTACACCCTATTTGGGACGGACTATGGCTACACCTTC
-,TRBV6-5,-,TRBJ1-1,CASTRTRNTEAFF,TGTGCCAGCACCCGAACCAGAAACACTGAAGCTTTCTTT
-,TRBV10-3,-,TRBJ2-7,CAISEAGPYEQYF,TGTGCCATCAGTGAAGCGGGTCCCTACGAGCAGTACTTC
-,TRBV7-9,-,TRBJ2-2,CASSLVRGTDTGELFF,TGTGCCAGCAGCTTAGTGCGGGGTACCGACACCGGGGAGCTGTTTTTT
few,TRBV12-3/TRBV12-4,-,TRBJ2-5,CASSQLSRETQYF,TGTGCCAGCAGTCAACTAAGTCGCGAGACCCAGTACTTC
-,TRBV12-3/TRBV12-4,-,TRBJ2-1,CASRPGLSVHEQFF,TGTGCCAGCAGGCCGGGACTTAGCGTCCATGAGCAGTTCTTC
few,TRBV20-1,-,TRBJ1-2,CSAHTGYLDYGYTF,TGCAGTGCTCACACAGGGTATTTAGACTATGGCTACACCTTC
-,TRBV6-2/TRBV6-3,TRBD1,TRBJ2-5,CASSLTGGGTQYF,TGTGCCAGCAGCCTGACAGGGGGGGGGACCCAGTACTTC
-,TRBV19,-,TRBJ1-5,CASSILGGDQPQHF,TGTGCCAGTAGTATACTGGGTGGTGATCAGCCCCAGCATTTT
many,TRBV11-2,-,TRBJ1-5,CASSLDGGNQPQHF,TGTGCCAGCAGCTTAGATGGCGGGAATCAGCCCCAGCATTTT
-,TRBV7-9,TRBD2,TRBJ2-3,CASSSRSGGWDTQYF,TGTGCCAGCAGCTCCCGAAGCGGGGGCTGGGATACGCAGTATTTT
few,TRBV4-3,TRBD1,TRBJ2-2,CASSLTGTGVWTGELFF,TGCGCCAGCAGCTTAACCGGGACAGGCGTTTGGACCGGGGAGCTGTTTTTT
many,TRBV5-1,-,TRBJ2-1,CASSSTQASYNEQFF,TGCGCCAGCAGCTCGACACAGGCTTCCTACAATGAGCAGTTCTTC
few,TRBV7-2,TRBD1,TRBJ2-7,CASSPWDRVHEQYF,TGTGCCAGCAGCCCCTGGGACAGGGTCCACGAGCAGTACTTC